A single T cell receptor (beta chain) is shown here with its context. In the authors' workflow: From reference gene primer amplification, estimates of nucleated cell counts were derived. Here immunoSEQ multiplex PCR was the method, and the copy in TCRdb shows in-frame clones only, minus some. D and trimming come from the DNA, and the V and J calls and clone size come from that table. The sample lists hundreds of thousands of clones, around 89% seen once, with roughly 0.25% in the top ten. The data stem from a study of blood T cell repertoires in COVID-19. About the study: Specimens from acute and convalescent COVID-19 originated in the United States, Italy and Spain. PBMCs, B-cell-depleted T cells, or T cells were the source of the cDNA or gDNA that made up the material.

This CDR3 contains 21 residues. CDR1 and CDR2 from the germline V gene are LGHNT and FRNRAP. Between the trimmed V and J ends, which lost 1 base and 4 bases, there was a span of 31 bases. The sample consisted of peripheral blood. The chain links TRBV12-5 to TRBJ1-1; D might be TRBD1 (5 bases). The clonotype originates from a woman between 18 and 30 years old with acute or convalescent COVID-19. The CDR3 nucleotides read TGTGCTAGTGGTTTGGATACCCCGAGTTCATACAGGCGAGCGGAGGGCACTGAAGCTTTCTTT. Protein product: CASGLDTPSSYRRAEGTEAFF.